This entry lists 28 T cell receptor beta chains sequenced from one sample in a study of blood T cell repertoires in COVID-19 (dated by TCRdb to 2019 to 2021). Library creation used the immunoSEQ multiplex PCR assay. The table comes from immuneACCESS by way of TCRdb, which keeps in-frame sequences with V and J called. Part of the clones is missing from these tables; in studies checked, under half for an unresolved V gene and the rest for unknown reasons. The sample table contains 250,000 to 350,000 clones; only one count was recorded for approximately 90% of them. Approximately 3% of the sample comes from the top ten. Material: peripheral blood. All receptors come from a young woman with active or convalescent COVID-19.

On this clone: The germline gene is not matched at one end of the junction; a read error may be the cause. The chain has TRBV9 and TRBJ2-5; 10 nucleotides line up with TRBD2. This CDR3 comprises 16 residues. Germline CDR1 is SGDLS and CDR2 is YYNGEE. CDR3 coding DNA: TGTGCCAGCAGCGTACTAGCGGGGGCCTCCGCAGAGGCCCAGTACTTC. Protein: CASSVLAGASAEAQYF.

J is TRBJ1-2 and V is TRBV12-3 or TRBV12-4, with TRBD1 identical over 10 bases. This CDR3 is 13 amino acids long. V was pared by 7 bases and J by 5 bases, with 4 bases of the junction left unmatched. The DNA for the CDR3 is TGTGCCAGCACCCGACAGGGGGCATATGGCTACACCTTC. Amino acids: CASTRQGAYGYTF.

The J gene is TRBJ2-1, the V gene TRBV28; 10 positions agree with TRBD1. V lost 10 bases and J lost 2; bases outside the gene matches: 17. This CDR3 is built from 18 residues. Germline CDR1 is MDHEN and CDR2 is SYDVKM. The CDR3 spells CATVGTTGTGAPYNEQFF. CDR3 bases: TGTGCCACCGTCGGGACTACCGGGACAGGGGCCCCCTACAATGAGCAGTTCTTC.

The genes are TRBV28 and TRBJ1-5; D unresolved. V was clipped by 6 bases and J by 2 bases, with 5 bases between them. CDR1 and CDR2 (germline): MDHEN, SYDVKM. The CDR3 sequence is 12 residues long. CDR3 bases: TGTGCCAGCAGGGGAGGCAATCAGCCCCAGCATTTT. It codes for CASRGGNQPQHF.

The rearrangement uses TRBV21-1 and TRBJ2-7; the D call TRBD1 from the table was never checked on the DNA. TRBV21-1 is annotated as a pseudogene. The CDR3 totals 17 residues. The CDR3: CASSLRRDRGKNHEQYF. The CDR3 DNA follows: TGTGCCAGCAGCTTACGCCGGGACAGGGGAAAGAACCACGAGCAGTACTTC.

This chain links TRBV19 with TRBJ1-5; perhaps TRBD1 as D (6 bases). Deletions cut 6 bases from V and 3 bases from J, with 15 bases between. This CDR3 has 15 residues. Looked up from germline, CDR1 is LNHDA and CDR2 is SQIVND (reference sequence). CDR3 sequence: CASSREEGDNQPQHF. Written as DNA, the CDR3 is TGTGCCAGTAGCCGGGAGGAGGGGGACAATCAGCCCCAGCATTTT.

The genes are TRBV10-2 and TRBJ2-3; D is uncertain. The germline gives CDR1 WSHSY, CDR2 SAAADI. The CDR3 contains 12 residues. V was clipped by 3 bases and J by 3 bases, with 4 bases between them. The CDR3 DNA reads TGCGCCAGCAGTGATATAACAGATACGCAGTATTTT. Protein sequence: CASSDITDTQYF.

V and J are TRBV19 and TRBJ1-3; D possibly corresponds to TRBD1 (5 bases). The CDR3 spans 17 residues. V was cut by 4 bases and J by 7 bases, with 23 bases left in between. Germline assignment: CDR1 LNHDA and CDR2 SQIVND (reference sequence). The CDR3 protein is CASSTPFEAGRQNTIYF. CDR3 nucleotide sequence: TGTGCCAGTAGTACTCCCTTCGAGGCGGGGCGTCAGAACACCATATATTTT.

Here the CDR3 reads CASSAAGSGGADTQYF. As DNA, the CDR3 is TGTGCCAGCAGCGCTGCCGGGAGCGGGGGGGCAGATACGCAGTATTTT. The V and J genes are TRBV9 and TRBJ2-3; 10 nucleotides line up with TRBD2. Germline loops: CDR1 SGDLS, CDR2 YYNGEE. V lost 3 bases to trimming and J lost 4 bases; unmatched junction nucleotides: 8. The CDR3 contains 16 residues.

The DNA for the CDR3 is TGTGCCAGCGGGCGGGCTGCGGGGGAGACCCAGTACTTC. Protein product: CASGRAAGETQYF. The chain couples TRBV5-4 to TRBJ2-5; tentative D call: TRBD2 (6 bases). Germline V CDR1 and CDR2: SGHNT, YYREEE (reference sequence). V shed 7 bases and J shed 5 bases, with 15 bases lying between them. The CDR3 contains 13 residues.

The V call is TRBV7-2, the J call TRBJ2-7; 10 positions match TRBD2. From germline, CDR1 is SGHTA and CDR2 FQGNSA. After removal of 5 bases from V and 5 bases from J, the junction contained 6 bases not matched to a gene. The CDR3 spans 14 residues. For the CDR3, the DNA is TGTGCCAGCAGCATCAGCGGGGGGGCCAACGAGCAGTACTTC. Protein product: CASSISGGANEQYF.

The rearrangement links TRBV29-1 to TRBJ1-2; D is possibly TRBD1 (6 bases). Germline V gene data show CDR1 as SQVTM and CDR2 as ANQGSEA. The CDR3 extends over 13 amino acids. V was clipped by 7 bases and J by 4 bases, with 16 bases between them. CDR3 sequence: CSALLQGSYGYTF. The CDR3 DNA follows: TGCAGCGCCCTACTCCAGGGGTCCTATGGCTACACCTTC.

V is TRBV6-6 and J is TRBJ2-3; 9 bases line up with TRBD1. The CDR3 length is 14 residues. The V gene end was trimmed by 8 bases and the J gene end by 5 bases; junction bases not matched to a gene: 8. Germline CDR1 reads MNHNY; CDR2 reads SVGAGI (reference sequence). In DNA form, the CDR3 reads TGTGCCAGCCTTCCGGGACAGGGAGGAGATACGCAGTATTTT. Translating gives CASLPGQGGDTQYF.

The rearrangement links TRBV27 to TRBJ1-4, with D possibly TRBD1 on 6 matching bases. The length of the CDR3 is 14 residues. V was pared by 11 bases and J by 8 bases, with 21 bases between. Germline loops: CDR1 MNHEY, CDR2 SMNVEV (reference sequence). The CDR3 DNA sequence: TGTGCCTCTTCGAGGGGGGGGAGGAGAGAAAAACTGTTTTTT. Its protein is CASSRGGRREKLFF.

The chain recombines TRBV7-6 with TRBJ2-1, with TRBD1 as a possible D gene (7 bases). Trimming removed 3 bases at V and 9 bases at J, with 15 bases between. The CDR3 extends over 14 amino acids. CDR1 is SGHVS and CDR2 is FNYEAQ in the germline V gene. In DNA form, the CDR3 reads TGTGCCAGCAGCTTGGCCAGGGGGAGGAGTGAGCAGTTCTTC. Its protein is CASSLARGRSEQFF.

The chain has TRBV19 and TRBJ2-2; no definite D call. The V end was cut by 8 bases, the J end by 6 bases, with 13 bases between. The CDR3 runs 13 residues. Germline V CDR1 and CDR2: LNHDA, SQIVND (reference sequence). This CDR3 reads CASPDNTAGELFF. DNA for the CDR3: TGTGCCAGTCCCGACAATACAGCCGGGGAGCTGTTTTTT.

The chain has TRBV28 and TRBJ1-2; 8 bases map to TRBD1. The CDR3 consists of 15 residues. V lost 6 bases and J lost 2; bases outside the gene matches: 8. The germline CDR1 and CDR2 sequences are MDHEN and SYDVKM. CDR3 region: CASSSGQGGNYGYTF. Written as DNA, the CDR3 is TGTGCCAGCAGCAGCGGACAGGGCGGGAACTATGGCTACACCTTC.

The chain has TRBV5-4 and TRBJ1-2; possible D gene TRBD1, 5 bases. The V gene lost 4 bases and the J gene lost 1 base, with 8 bases spanning the gap. CDR1 and CDR2 (germline): SGHNT, YYREEE (reference sequence). The CDR3 has 13 residues. Here the CDR3 reads CASSKTDNYGYTF. In DNA form, the CDR3 reads TGTGCCAGCAGCAAGACAGATAACTATGGCTACACCTTC.

The V gene is TRBV6-2 or TRBV6-3, the J gene TRBJ1-6, with TRBD1 identical over 12 bases. The germline gives CDR1 MNHEY, CDR2 SVGEGT. This CDR3 is built from 14 residues. J was trimmed by 10 bases and V by 4 bases; bases with no gene match: 2. Written as DNA, the CDR3 is TGTGCCAGCAGTTCCGGGACAGGGGGCTCACCCCTCCACTTT. It codes for CASSSGTGGSPLHF.

The gene calls are TRBV5-1 and TRBJ1-5, with unresolved D. CDR3 length: 13 amino acids. Per germline, CDR1 SGHRS and CDR2 YFSETQ. The V end lost 4 bases, the J end lost 7 bases, and 12 bases lay between the germline ends. CDR3 region: CASSEERRQPQHF. The CDR3 DNA reads TGCGCCAGCAGCGAGGAGAGAAGGCAGCCCCAGCATTTT.

V and J are TRBV3-1 (or the pseudogene TRBV3-2) and TRBJ2-7; 9 positions agree with TRBD2. The CDR3 covers 17 residues. CDR1 is LGHDT, CDR2 YNNKEL, per germline (reference sequence). Losses at the gene ends were 1 base for V and 0 bases for J; bases not matched to a gene: 7. CDR3 residues: CASSQGVAGARSYEQYF. For the CDR3, the DNA is TGTGCCAGCAGCCAAGGGGTAGCGGGGGCTCGCTCCTACGAGCAGTACTTC.

V and J are TRBV9 and TRBJ2-4, with 7 nucleotides matching TRBD1. This CDR3 has 14 residues. Germline lookup yields CDR1 SGDLS and CDR2 YYNGEE. The V segment lost 1 base and the J segment 7 bases; nucleotides outside the gene matches: 5. The CDR3 DNA sequence: TGTGCCAGCAGCGTACATACACAGGGGAACATTCAGTACTTC. This codes for CASSVHTQGNIQYF.

The chain couples TRBV5-5 to TRBJ1-1; TRBD1 might be the D (5 bases). The length of the CDR3 is 16 residues. V lost 1 base to trimming and J lost 5 bases, with 18 bases between them. CDR1 is SGHKS, CDR2 YYEKEE, per germline (reference sequence). CDR3 bases: TGTGCCAGCAGCTTGTTTCCACGGGGGGGACGGACTGAAGCTTTCTTT. Translation: CASSLFPRGGRTEAFF.

The sample holds many counts of this clone. CDR3 DNA sequence: TGTGCCAGCAGCCTGGCGGGAGCGGGGGCCGACAATGAGCAGTTCTTC. It translates to CASSLAGAGADNEQFF. The chain combines TRBV25-1 with TRBJ2-1; 8 bases line up with TRBD2. This CDR3 region has 16 residues. Trimming removed 6 bases from V and 5 bases from J; junction bases left unmatched: 12. Germline loops: CDR1 MGHDK, CDR2 SYGVNS.

The V and J genes are TRBV20-1 and TRBJ2-5, with D possibly matching TRBD1 (6 bases). The ends were cut back, 3 bases at V and 1 base at J, with 9 bases in the middle. From germline, CDR1 is DFQATT and CDR2 SNEGSKA (reference sequence). The CDR3 has 13 amino acids. Here the CDR3 DNA reads TGCAGTGCTAGTCAGGGGCCCCAAGAGACCCAGTACTTC. Translation gives CSASQGPQETQYF.

This rearrangement joins TRBV4-3 to TRBJ1-3; the D is unclear. V was pared by 1 base and J by 3 bases, with 7 bases between. The CDR3 has 14 residues. Germline-derived CDR1 and CDR2 are LGHNA and YSLEER. CDR3 nucleotides: TGCGCCAGCAGCCAAGCGGGTGGTGGAAACACCATATATTTT. It yields the protein CASSQAGGGNTIYF.

V gene TRBV5-6 combines with J gene TRBJ1-2, with a possible D match to TRBD1 (5 bases). From germline, CDR1 is SGHDT and CDR2 YYEEEE. There are 13 residues in the CDR3. Trimming took off 5 bases at V and 6 bases at J, with 14 bases between the two ends. CDR3 sequence reads: CASRTDHRDGYTF. CDR3 nucleotide sequence: TGTGCCAGCAGGACAGACCATCGGGATGGCTACACCTTC.

This clone was recorded a few times. The chain couples TRBV29-1 to TRBJ1-2; TRBD1 agrees at 7 bases. V gave up 4 bases and J gave up 5 bases; unmatched junction bases: 7. This CDR3 comprises 13 residues. Germline CDR1 is SQVTM and CDR2 is ANQGSEA. CDR3 DNA: TGCAGCGTTGGAACCGGGACAGATTATGGCTACACCTTC. Translated: CSVGTGTDYGYTF.